The clone carrying this T cell receptor beta chain was picked up a small number of times. The target antigen is unknown. The sample is drawn from a study of blood T cells in healthy people across ages. Study results and limitations: Those diversity estimates obtained from one million T cells were thought to be underestimates.

The junction had 4 bases not matched to a gene; V was cut back by 5 bases and J by 0 bases. CDR3 length equals 14 residues. Germline CDR1 and CDR2: SGHRS and YFSETQ. A sample-barcoded 5' primer and a J-beta primer mix were used in a second PCR of roughly 7 to 11 cycles. TCRdb processed the 5' RACE reads anew with MiXCR; each CDR3 protein has one entry. Of about 1,500,000 distinct CDR3 sequences listed, 25% to 30% were seen once; the top ten hold 7.7%. The chain couples TRBV5-1 to TRBJ2-7; 8 bases line up with TRBD2. This TCR was sampled from a woman in her thirties in good health. Sequencing was carried out using blood. CDR3 coding DNA: TGCGCCAGCAGGATAGCGGGGACCTCCTACGAGCAGTACTTC. It specifies CASRIAGTSYEQYF.